This T cell receptor (beta chain) comes out of a study of T cell responses to AZD1222 COVID-19 vaccine. V shed 0 bases and J 11 bases; nucleotides not matched to a gene: 4. CDR1 and CDR2 from the germline V gene are LNHNV and YYDKDF (reference sequence). This CDR3 is built from 15 residues. Concerning this clone itself: Its antigen is not known.

Study-wide points: Across the whole spike, CD4 TCRs peaked at regions 160-218 and 743-854.

Measured with immunoSEQ multiplex PCR; TCRdb has only the in-frame clones, and not every one. The table shows more than 110,000 clones, with almost 95% occurring only once. Pooled together were second doses at about 4 or about 12 weeks. The input for sequencing was peripheral blood, taken 28 days after the second AZD1222 dose. The rearrangement uses TRBV15 and TRBJ1-4, with TRBD1 matching over 12 bases. This sequence originates from an adult who received the AZD1222 COVID-19 vaccine. Here the CDR3 DNA reads TGTGCCACCAGCAGAGACGGGACAGGGGGCCGGAAACTGTTTTTT. This codes for CATSRDGTGGRKLFF.